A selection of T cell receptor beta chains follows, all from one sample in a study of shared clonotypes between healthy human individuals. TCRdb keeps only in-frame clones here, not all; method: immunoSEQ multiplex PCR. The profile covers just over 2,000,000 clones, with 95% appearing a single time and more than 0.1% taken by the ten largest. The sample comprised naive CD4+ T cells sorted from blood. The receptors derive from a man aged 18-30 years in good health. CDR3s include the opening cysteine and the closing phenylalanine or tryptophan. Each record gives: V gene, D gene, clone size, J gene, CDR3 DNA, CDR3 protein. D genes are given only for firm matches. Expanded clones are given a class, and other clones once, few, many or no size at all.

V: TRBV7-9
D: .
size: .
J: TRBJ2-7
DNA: TGTGCCAGCAGCTTAGCGGGAGGAGGCTACGAGCAGTACTTC
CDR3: CASSLAGGGYEQYF

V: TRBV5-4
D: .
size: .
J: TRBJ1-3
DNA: TGTGCCAGCAGCTTGGACGCGGGAATTCCTGGAAACACCATATATTTT
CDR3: CASSLDAGIPGNTIYF

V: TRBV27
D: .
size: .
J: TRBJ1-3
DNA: TGTGCCAGCAGCCTTGGGGGTCGAAACACCATATATTTT
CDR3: CASSLGGRNTIYF

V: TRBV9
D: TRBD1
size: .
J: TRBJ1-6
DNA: TGTGCCAGCAGCGACGGACAGGGGTTATCACCCCTCCACTTT
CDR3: CASSDGQGLSPLHF

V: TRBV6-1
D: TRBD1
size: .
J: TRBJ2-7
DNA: TGTGCCAGCGGGCAAGAGACAGGGGCCTCCTACGAGCAGTACTTC
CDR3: CASGQETGASYEQYF

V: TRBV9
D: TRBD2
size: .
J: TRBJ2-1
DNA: TGTGCCAGCAGCGCCTCTTTAGCGGGAGCCCTGGGCAATGAGCAGTTCTTC
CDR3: CASSASLAGALGNEQFF

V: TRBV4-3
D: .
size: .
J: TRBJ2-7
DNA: TGCGCCAGCAGCCGGACAGCCTTAACCTACGAGCAGTACTTC
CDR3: CASSRTALTYEQYF

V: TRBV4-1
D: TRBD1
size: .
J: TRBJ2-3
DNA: TGCGCCAGCAGCCCAGAGAGCAGGGGGACAGATACGCAGTATTTT
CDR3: CASSPESRGTDTQYF

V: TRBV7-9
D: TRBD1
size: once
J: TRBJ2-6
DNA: TGTGCCAGCAGCTTCACGATGGGGGGACAGGATGGGGCCAACGTCCTGACTTTC
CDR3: CASSFTMGGQDGANVLTF

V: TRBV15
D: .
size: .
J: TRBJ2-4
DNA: TGTGCCACCAGCAGAGATCAGGCAGGGCGGTACTTC
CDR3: CATSRDQAGRYF

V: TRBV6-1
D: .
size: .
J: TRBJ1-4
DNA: TGTGCCAGCAGCGAAAACCCGGGCAGGGGAGAGGAAAAACTGTTTTTT
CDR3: CASSENPGRGEEKLFF

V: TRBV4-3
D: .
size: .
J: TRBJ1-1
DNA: TGCGCCAGCAGCCAAGATATACCAGAAATGAACACTGAAGCTTTCTTT
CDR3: CASSQDIPEMNTEAFF

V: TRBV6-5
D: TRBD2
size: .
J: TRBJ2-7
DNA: TGTGCCAGCAGCATAGGACTAGCTTACGACGAGCAGTACTTC
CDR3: CASSIGLAYDEQYF

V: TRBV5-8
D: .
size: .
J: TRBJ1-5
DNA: TGTGCCAGCAGCTTGTTCCAGGGCAGGGACGAACAGCCCCAGCATTTT
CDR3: CASSLFQGRDEQPQHF

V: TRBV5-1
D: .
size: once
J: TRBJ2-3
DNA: TGCGCCAGCGGCTTCGAAGGCACAGATACGCAGTATTTT
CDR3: CASGFEGTDTQYF

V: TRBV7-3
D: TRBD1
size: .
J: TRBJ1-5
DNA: TGTGCCAGCAGCTTAACCCGACAGGGGGTGAGGCAGCCCCAGCATTTT
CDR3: CASSLTRQGVRQPQHF

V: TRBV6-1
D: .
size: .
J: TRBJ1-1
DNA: TGTGCCAGCAGTGAACTGCCTGGCTACACTGAAGCTTTCTTT
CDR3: CASSELPGYTEAFF

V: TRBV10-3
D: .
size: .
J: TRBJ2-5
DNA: TGTGCCATCAGTGAGGCACAAGAGACCCAGTACTTC
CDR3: CAISEAQETQYF

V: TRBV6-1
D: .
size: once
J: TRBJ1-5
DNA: TGTGCCAGCACCAATACGTATAGCAATCAGCCCCAGCATTTT
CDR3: CASTNTYSNQPQHF

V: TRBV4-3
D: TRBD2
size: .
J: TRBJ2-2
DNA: TGCGCCAGCAGCCCGACGGCGGGAGCGAACACCGGGGAGCTGTTTTTT
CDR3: CASSPTAGANTGELFF

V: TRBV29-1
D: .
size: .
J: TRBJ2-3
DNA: TGCAGCGTTGCTGTGACTTTGAGGGCAGATACGCAGTATTTT
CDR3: CSVAVTLRADTQYF

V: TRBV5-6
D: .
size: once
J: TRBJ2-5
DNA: TGTGCCAGCAGCTTTTTCGGGAAAGAGACCCAGTACTTC
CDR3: CASSFFGKETQYF

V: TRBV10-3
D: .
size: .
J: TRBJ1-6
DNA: TGTGCCACCGACAGTACGGGTAATTCACCCCTCCACTTT
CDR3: CATDSTGNSPLHF

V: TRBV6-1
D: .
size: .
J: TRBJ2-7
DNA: TGTGCCAGCATTATTCCCGGACACAGCGGCTACGAGCAGTACTTC
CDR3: CASIIPGHSGYEQYF

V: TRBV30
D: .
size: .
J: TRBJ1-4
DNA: TGTGCCTGGAGTCCAACAGGGAGGTCGGATGAAAAACTGTTTTTT
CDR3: CAWSPTGRSDEKLFF

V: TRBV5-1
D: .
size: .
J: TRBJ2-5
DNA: TGCGCCAGCAGCCCCCTGGACATTCAAGAGACCCAGTACTTC
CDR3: CASSPLDIQETQYF

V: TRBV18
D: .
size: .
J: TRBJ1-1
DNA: TGTGCCAGCTCACCAACAATCTTGTACAACACTGAAGCTTTCTTT
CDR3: CASSPTILYNTEAFF

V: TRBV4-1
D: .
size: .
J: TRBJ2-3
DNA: TGCGCCAGCAGCCAAGTCTATGGGGCTCAGGGCACAGATACGCAGTATTTT
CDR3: CASSQVYGAQGTDTQYF

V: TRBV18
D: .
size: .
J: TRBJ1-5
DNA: TGTGCCAGCTCACCCCCGGGCCCAGGGCAGCCCCAGCATTTT
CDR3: CASSPPGPGQPQHF

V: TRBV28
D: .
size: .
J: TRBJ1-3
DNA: TGTGCCAGCAGTTTTAACCCGGGGACTGGAAACACCATATATTTT
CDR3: CASSFNPGTGNTIYF

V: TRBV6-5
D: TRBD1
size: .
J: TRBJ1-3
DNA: TGTGCCAGCAGTCGGACAGGGGACTCTGGAAACACCATATATTTT
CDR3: CASSRTGDSGNTIYF

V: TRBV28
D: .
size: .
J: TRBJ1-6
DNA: TGTGCCAGCACCCTTGTGGGCTTAGATTCACCCCTCCACTTT
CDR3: CASTLVGLDSPLHF

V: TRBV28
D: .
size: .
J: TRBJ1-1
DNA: TGTGCCAGCAGATCCAGGGAATTGAACACTGAAGCTTTCTTT
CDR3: CASRSRELNTEAFF

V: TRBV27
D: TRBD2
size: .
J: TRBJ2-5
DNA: TGTGCCAGCAGTCCACTAGCGGGGGGCGGGGAGCAGACCCAGTACTTC
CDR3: CASSPLAGGGEQTQYF

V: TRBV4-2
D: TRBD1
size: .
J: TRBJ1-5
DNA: TGTGCCAGCAGCCAAGATCCAGGACAGGGAGGATATCAGCCCCAGCATTTT
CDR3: CASSQDPGQGGYQPQHF

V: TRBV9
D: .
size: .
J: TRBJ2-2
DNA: TGTGCCAGCAGCCTTTCCGGGATGGAGCTGTTTTTT
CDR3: CASSLSGMELFF

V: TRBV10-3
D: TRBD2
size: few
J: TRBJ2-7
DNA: TGTGCCATCAGCGGACTAGCGGGGGACGAGCAGTACTTC
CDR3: CAISGLAGDEQYF

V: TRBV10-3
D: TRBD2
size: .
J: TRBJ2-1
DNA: TGTGCCATCAGTGGGACTAGCGTGAGCTCCTACAATGAGCAGTTCTTC
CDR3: CAISGTSVSSYNEQFF

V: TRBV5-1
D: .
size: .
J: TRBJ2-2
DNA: TGCGCCAGCAGCTTGGCCGGGGGATCCACCGGGGAGCTGTTTTTT
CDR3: CASSLAGGSTGELFF

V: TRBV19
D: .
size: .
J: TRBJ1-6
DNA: TGTGCCAGTAGTATAGGGGATCAGACCTATAATTCACCCCTCCACTTT
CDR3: CASSIGDQTYNSPLHF

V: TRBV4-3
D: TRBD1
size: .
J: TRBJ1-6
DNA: TGCGCCAGCAGCCAAGATCGAACAGGGGTCTCACCCCTCCACTTT
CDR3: CASSQDRTGVSPLHF

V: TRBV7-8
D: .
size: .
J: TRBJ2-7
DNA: TGTGCCAGCAGCCCGAAGTGGGCCAGGGGCTACGAGCAGTACTTC
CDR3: CASSPKWARGYEQYF

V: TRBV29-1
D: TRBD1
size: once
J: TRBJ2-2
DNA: TGCAGCGTTGAAAGGGGGCTTGGCGGGGAGCTGTTTTTT
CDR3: CSVERGLGGELFF

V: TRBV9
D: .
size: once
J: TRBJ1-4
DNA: TGTGCCAGCAGCTTAAGAGATCGGGGGGCTGATGAAAAACTGTTTTTT
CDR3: CASSLRDRGADEKLFF

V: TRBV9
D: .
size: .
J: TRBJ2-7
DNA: TGTGCCAGCAGCCTCCAGGGGAAAGGGCCCTACGAGCAGTACTTC
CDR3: CASSLQGKGPYEQYF

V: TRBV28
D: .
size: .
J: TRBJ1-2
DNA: TGTGCCAGCAGCCGGGACTCCAAAAGTGGAGGCTACACCTTC
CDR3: CASSRDSKSGGYTF

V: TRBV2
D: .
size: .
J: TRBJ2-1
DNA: TGTGCCAGCAGTGTAGGAGGGAGTCCCCACAATGAGCAGTTCTTC
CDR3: CASSVGGSPHNEQFF

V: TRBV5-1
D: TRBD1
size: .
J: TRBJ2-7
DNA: TGCGCCAGCAGCTCGTTCTGGGACAGGGGTTCCTACGAGCAGTACTTC
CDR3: CASSSFWDRGSYEQYF